Detailed here is one T cell receptor (beta chain). This clonotype occurred many times. No cognate antigen has been identified for it. No base quality values were provided; no much bigger clone lies one nucleotide off. The method behind the library was 5' RACE. The sequencing machine was a NextSeq 500. The TCR library protocol attached unique molecular identifiers to individual cDNA molecules to correct for sequencing error and PCR bias. Both TCR alpha and beta chains were sequenced, and tight co-correlation was observed between alpha and beta sequence abundances in each sample. Regarding the original processing steps: Decombinator V4 was used to annotate TCR sequences for V gene, J gene and CDR3. TCRs were defined as expanded if a significant change between any two time points was detected under a Poisson model with p below 0.0001. TCR abundances were normalised to the total number of TCRs sequenced per sample and were expressed as counts per million. TRAV1-2 paired with TRAJ12, TRAJ20 or TRAJ33 defined MAIT TCRs, while TRAV10 paired with TRAJ18 defined iNKT TCRs. VDJdb, accessed on 1 November 2021, was searched for TCRs annotated for CMV, EBV and SARS-CoV-2, and TCRs annotated for more than one antigen were excluded. TCRdb redid the processing of the public reads, applying fastp at Q25 and MiXCR, and retained in-frame beta chains. Rows with one shared CDR3 protein collapse into an entry with the most common genes and DNA. TCRdb, not the authors, supplied the V and J calls. This sample is represented by approximately 19,000 distinct CDR3 sequences; approximately 5.4% of them were singletons. Roughly 7% of the sample rests with the top ten.

These data belong to a study of early T cells in non-severe SARS-CoV-2 infection (dated by TCRdb to the early 2020s). General notes on the study: Because TCR sequencing was done on bulk RNA from unsorted whole blood, the alpha and beta chains could not be paired.

On the study overall, not on this receptor specifically: Matching against VDJdb was skewed toward anti-spike CD8 responses, likely underestimated virus-specific expansions, and missed private and CD4 specificities.

The study was a case-control design nested within a healthcare worker cohort in London, UK, with weekly nasopharyngeal swab PCR tests and blood sampling. Healthcare workers were enrolled in the week of the UK lockdown, from 23 to 31 March 2020, and were followed every week for up to about 15 weeks. V loses 5 bases, J loses 0 bases, and the germline ends lie 9 bases apart. From cysteine to phenylalanine, the CDR3 is 13 amino acids long. Just CDR3 DNA is preserved here, 39 bases in frame from base 1. The germline V gene yields SQVTM for CDR1 and ANQGSEA for CDR2. This sequence originates from an adult who was a healthcare worker with PCR-confirmed SARS-CoV-2 infection or an uninfected control (not recorded which). Sequenced input: whole blood. The sequence is built from TRBV29-1 and TRBJ2-3; a tentative D call is TRBD1 (6 bases match). Read as DNA, the sequence is TGCAGCGTTCGTACAGGGAGCACAGATACGCAGTATTTT. Translated, it gives CSVRTGSTDTQYF.